This is a list of T cell receptor beta chains from one sample in a study of control samples from healthy donors and cancer patients. Method: immunoSEQ multiplex PCR; TCRdb's copy keeps in-frame clones and lacks some. The sample yields 100,000 or so clones, 80% to 90% seen once. Specimen: blood. These receptor sequences come from a woman between 45 and 60 years old in good health. Both conserved end residues are part of each CDR3. The order of the fields is CDR3 length, J gene, D gene, clone size, V gene, CDR3 DNA, CDR3 protein. D genes are given only for firm matches. Only some rows state a clone size, as once, few, many or a class for expanded clones.

>13|TRBJ1-6|.|.|TRBV7-8
TGTGCCAGCAGCACAGAACATAATTCACCCCTCCACTTT
CASSTEHNSPLHF
>14|TRBJ2-1|TRBD2|.|TRBV6-1
TGTGCCAGCAGTGTAGCGGGAGCCTACAATGAGCAGTTCTTC
CASSVAGAYNEQFF
>14|TRBJ1-2|.|.|TRBV10-3
TGTGCCATCAGTGATTTTAGGGAGAACTATGGCTACACCTTC
CAISDFRENYGYTF
>15|TRBJ1-4|.|.|TRBV18
TGTGCCAGCTCACCTTCAGGGGCATATAATGAAAAACTGTTTTTT
CASSPSGAYNEKLFF
>16|TRBJ2-7|TRBD1|few|TRBV27
TGTGCCAGCAGCCTTCGGATGACAGGGGGCATCGACGAGCAGTACTTC
CASSLRMTGGIDEQYF
>16|TRBJ2-3|TRBD2|.|TRBV5-4
TGTGCCAGCAGCTCAGAACCGGGACTAGCAACAGATACGCAGTATTTT
CASSSEPGLATDTQYF
>15|TRBJ2-7|TRBD1|.|TRBV6-5
TGTGCCAGCAGTTTACAACAGGGGCTTCACCACGAGCAGTACTTC
CASSLQQGLHHEQYF
>12|TRBJ1-2|.|.|TRBV6-2/TRBV6-3
TGTGCCAGCAGTTACGGTGGGAGCGGCTACACCTTC
CASSYGGSGYTF
>16|TRBJ1-2|.|.|TRBV3-1/TRBV3-2
TGTGCCAGCAGCCAAGGGATCTCGACGGTTAACTATGGCTACACCTTC
CASSQGISTVNYGYTF
>15|TRBJ2-7|TRBD2|.|TRBV5-1
TGCGCCAGCAGCTTCGACGGGAGGGCCCTTGGCGAGCAGTACTTC
CASSFDGRALGEQYF
>15|TRBJ2-3|.|.|TRBV24-1
TGTGCCACCAGTGATTTCGGCGAGAGCACAGATACGCAGTATTTT
CATSDFGESTDTQYF
>15|TRBJ1-2|.|few|TRBV3-1/TRBV3-2
TGTGCCAGCAGCCAAGCTGTGGGGGGGGCGTATGGCTACACCTTC
CASSQAVGGAYGYTF
>15|TRBJ2-2|.|.|TRBV24-1
TGTGCCACCAGTGAGGGGACGCTCTACACCGGGGAGCTGTTTTTT
CATSEGTLYTGELFF
>12|TRBJ2-5|.|.|TRBV5-1
TGCGCCAGCAGCTTGGGTGAAGAGACCCAGTACTTC
CASSLGEETQYF
>16|TRBJ1-5|.|.|TRBV4-3
TGCGCCAGCAGCCAAGATCGAAGGCACATCAGTCAGCCCCAGCATTTT
CASSQDRRHISQPQHF
>15|TRBJ2-1|TRBD2|.|TRBV11-3
TGTGCCAGCAGCTTAGAGTCTAGCGGGATCAATGAGCAGTTCTTC
CASSLESSGINEQFF
>18|TRBJ1-6|.|.|TRBV4-2
TGTGCCAGCAGCCAAGATCGGCGGCAGGGAGGTACCAATTCACCCCTCCACTTT
CASSQDRRQGGTNSPLHF
>15|TRBJ1-6|.|.|TRBV9
TGTGCCAGCAGCGTTCGGGGAAATGATAATTCACCCCTCCACTTT
CASSVRGNDNSPLHF
>15|TRBJ1-1|.|.|TRBV6-5
TGTGCCAGCAGTTACAGGAGGGCCCCGAACACTGAAGCTTTCTTT
CASSYRRAPNTEAFF
>11|TRBJ2-1|.|.|TRBV7-2
TGTGCCAGCAGCTTAGCTGGACTTTGGTTCTTC
CASSLAGLWFF
>15|TRBJ1-2|.|.|TRBV4-1
TGCGCCAGCAGCCACGAGCCGGGGGCGTCCTATGGCTACACCTTC
CASSHEPGASYGYTF
>13|TRBJ1-1|.|.|TRBV3-1/TRBV3-2
TGTGCCAGCAGCCAAGATCGCCGCACTGAAGCTTTCTTT
CASSQDRRTEAFF
>13|TRBJ2-5|.|few|TRBV29-1
TGCAGCGTTGATTTGATTACCCAAGAGACCCAGTACTTC
CSVDLITQETQYF
>12|TRBJ1-5|.|.|TRBV19
TGTGCCAGTAACAGTGGGGTTCAGCCCCAGCATTTT
CASNSGVQPQHF
>16|TRBJ1-1|.|.|TRBV6-1
TGTGCCAGCAGTGAAGCCCCGACCGGGGGGTTGACTGAAGCTTTCTTT
CASSEAPTGGLTEAFF
>14|TRBJ2-3|TRBD2|.|TRBV11-2
TGTGCCAGCAGCTTATTAGCGGGGGGGGATACGCAGTATTTT
CASSLLAGGDTQYF
>16|TRBJ1-5|.|.|TRBV28
TGTGCCAGCATCTTGGGGAACAGTCCGAGCAATCAGCCCCAGCATTTT
CASILGNSPSNQPQHF
>16|TRBJ2-5|TRBD1|.|TRBV23-1
TGCGCCAGCAGTCATCAGGGACAGGGCCTCCAAGAGACCCAGTACTTC
CASSHQGQGLQETQYF
>13|TRBJ2-1|.|.|TRBV29-1
TGCAGCGTTGGCGGGGGCCCCCTCGATGAGCAGTTCTTC
CSVGGGPLDEQFF
>13|TRBJ1-1|.|once|TRBV27
TGTGCCAGCAGAACAGAGGTAGGCACTGAAGCTTTCTTT
CASRTEVGTEAFF
>14|TRBJ1-2|.|.|TRBV19
TGTGCCAGTAGTATGTCCAGGGACAACTATGGCTACACCTTC
CASSMSRDNYGYTF
>16|TRBJ1-2|TRBD1|.|TRBV28
TGTGCCAGCAGACGGCCCGGGACAGTAGCTAACTATGGCTACACCTTC
CASRRPGTVANYGYTF
>13|TRBJ2-7|.|.|TRBV21-1
TGTGCCAGCAGCAAAGGGCCGGTAGGGGAGCAGTACTTC
CASSKGPVGEQYF
>14|TRBJ1-3|.|.|TRBV7-3
TGTGCCAGCAGCTTAGGTAGCTCTGGAAACACCATATATTTT
CASSLGSSGNTIYF
>17|TRBJ2-5|TRBD1|.|TRBV28
TGTGCCAGCAGAACGAGAACGGACAGGGGGCGGCGGGAGACCCAGTACTTC
CASRTRTDRGRRETQYF
>15|TRBJ1-2|.|.|TRBV2
TGTGCCAGCAGTGATATAAGGGTTTCAAACTATGGCTACACCTTC
CASSDIRVSNYGYTF
>12|TRBJ2-7|.|once|TRBV3-1/TRBV3-2
TGTGCCAGCAGCCAAGGTGGGCACGAGCAGTACTTC
CASSQGGHEQYF
>14|TRBJ2-7|TRBD1|.|TRBV11-2
TGTGCCAGCAGCTGGTGGGACAGGGGCTACGAGCAGTACTTC
CASSWWDRGYEQYF
>12|TRBJ2-7|.|.|TRBV2
TGTGCCAGCAGCCTGGCGGGGTACGAGCAGTACTTC
CASSLAGYEQYF
>16|TRBJ2-1|.|.|TRBV21-1
TGTGCCAGCAGCCCTCGGACTAGCAACTTTAACAATGAGCAGTTCTTC
CASSPRTSNFNNEQFF
>18|TRBJ2-5|TRBD2|few|TRBV28
TGTGCCAGCAGTGCCAGCCCGGGACTAGGTAGCCTCCAAGAGACCCAGTACTTC
CASSASPGLGSLQETQYF
>17|TRBJ2-2|TRBD2|.|TRBV4-2
TGTGCCAGCAGCCAAGATCCCCTAGCGGGGGGCACCGGGGAGCTGTTTTTT
CASSQDPLAGGTGELFF
>15|TRBJ2-7|TRBD2|.|TRBV5-6
TGTGCCAGCAGCTTCGGGACTAGCGGGTCCTACGAGCAGTACTTC
CASSFGTSGSYEQYF
>14|TRBJ1-5|.|.|TRBV11-3
TGTGCCAGCAGCTTAGATCAGTATCCTCAGCCCCAGCATTTT
CASSLDQYPQPQHF
>15|TRBJ2-1|.|.|TRBV24-1
TGTGCCACCAGTGATCCCCGGGGGAGCTACAATGAGCAGTTCTTC
CATSDPRGSYNEQFF
>19|TRBJ2-6|TRBD1|.|TRBV19
TGTGCCAGTAGTATGAACACAGGGGGGTATGATGCTGGGGCCAACGTCCTGACTTTC
CASSMNTGGYDAGANVLTF